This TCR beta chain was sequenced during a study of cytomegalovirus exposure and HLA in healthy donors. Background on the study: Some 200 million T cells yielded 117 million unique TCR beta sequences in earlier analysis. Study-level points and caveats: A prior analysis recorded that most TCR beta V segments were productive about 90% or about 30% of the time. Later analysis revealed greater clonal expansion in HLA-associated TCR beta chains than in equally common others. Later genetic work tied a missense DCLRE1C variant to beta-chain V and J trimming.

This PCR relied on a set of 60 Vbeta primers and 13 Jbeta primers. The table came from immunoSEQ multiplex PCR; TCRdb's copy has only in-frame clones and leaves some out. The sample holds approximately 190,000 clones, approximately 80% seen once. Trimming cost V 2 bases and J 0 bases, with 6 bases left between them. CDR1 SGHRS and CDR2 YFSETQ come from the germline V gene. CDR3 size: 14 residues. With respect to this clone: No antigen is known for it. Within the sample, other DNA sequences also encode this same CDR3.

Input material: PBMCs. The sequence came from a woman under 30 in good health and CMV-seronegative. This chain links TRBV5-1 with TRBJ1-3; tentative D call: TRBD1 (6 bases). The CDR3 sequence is CASSLGGSGNTIYF. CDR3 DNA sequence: TGCGCCAGCAGCTTAGGGGGCTCTGGAAACACCATATATTTT.